Sequencing of this TCR beta chain was carried out in a study of blood T cell repertoires in COVID-19. Germline assignment: CDR1 SGDLS and CDR2 YYNGEE. V shed 6 bases and J shed 4 bases, with 13 bases lying between them. There are 13 residues in the CDR3. Everyone who took part was roughly 18 to 89 years old, and they came from fewer than 25 US areas. For recovered donors of Cohort 3, there were two negative PCRs, clearance, or symptom resolution. This clone was detected only once. The protocol was immunoSEQ multiplex PCR, while the TCRdb copy is restricted to in-frame clones and leaves out a portion. This sample has about 320,000 clones, with 88% found just once.

This TCR derives from a man aged 25-40 years who had recovered from COVID-19. Sequenced sample: PBMCs or T cells enriched from blood (not recorded which). This chain links TRBV9 with TRBJ1-1; maybe TRBD1 (5 bases). The CDR3 DNA reads TGTGCCAGCACCAGCGGGGCGGGCACTGAAGCTTTCTTT. It encodes CASTSGAGTEAFF. The full variable domain, its missing parts supplied by reference TRBV9 and TRBJ1-1, is DSGVTQTPKHLITATGQRVTLRCSPRSGDLSVYWYQQSLDQGLQFLIQYYNGEERAKGNILERFSAQQFPDLHSELNLSSLELGDSALYFCASTSGAGTEAFFGQGTRLTVV.